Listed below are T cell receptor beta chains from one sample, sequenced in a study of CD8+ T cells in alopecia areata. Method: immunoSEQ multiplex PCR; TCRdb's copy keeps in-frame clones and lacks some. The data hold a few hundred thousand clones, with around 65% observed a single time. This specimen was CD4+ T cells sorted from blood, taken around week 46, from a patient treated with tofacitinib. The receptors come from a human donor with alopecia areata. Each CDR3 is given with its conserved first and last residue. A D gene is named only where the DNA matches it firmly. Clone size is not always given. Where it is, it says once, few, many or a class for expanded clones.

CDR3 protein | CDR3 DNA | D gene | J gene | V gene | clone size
CASSSRMGAKNIQYF | TGTGCCAGCAGCTCCAGGATGGGAGCCAAAAACATTCAGTACTTC | . | TRBJ2-4 | TRBV7-2 | .
CSVVGRYSVEAFF | TGCAGCGTTGTGGGCAGGTACTCGGTTGAAGCTTTCTTT | . | TRBJ1-1 | TRBV29-1 | .
CASSSGWGRMGTEAFF | TGTGCCAGCAGTTCGGGTTGGGGGAGAATGGGCACTGAAGCTTTCTTT | . | TRBJ1-1 | TRBV6-6 | few
CASRAGDSPLHF | TGTGCGTCGCGGGCAGGGGACTCACCCCTCCACTTT | . | TRBJ1-6 | TRBV10-3 | few
CASSGSGGESYNEQFF | TGTGCCAGCAGCGGTAGCGGGGGTGAATCCTACAATGAGCAGTTCTTC | TRBD2 | TRBJ2-1 | TRBV9 | .
CAWRRRGISGANVLTF | TGTGCCTGGAGGAGGCGGGGGATCTCTGGGGCCAACGTCCTGACTTTC | TRBD2 | TRBJ2-6 | TRBV30 | .
CASSLRQAGTYNEQFF | TGTGCCAGCAGCTTACGGCAAGCGGGGACCTACAATGAGCAGTTCTTC | TRBD2 | TRBJ2-1 | TRBV13 | .
CSVEDNGDEQYF | TGCAGCGTTGAAGATAACGGGGACGAGCAGTACTTC | . | TRBJ2-7 | TRBV29-1 | few
CATTSRTYSTDTQYF | TGTGCCACCACCTCTCGGACTTACTCCACAGATACGCAGTATTTT | . | TRBJ2-3 | TRBV6-1 | .
CSVTTGPNNYGYTF | TGCAGCGTGACAACCGGGCCCAATAACTATGGCTACACCTTC | . | TRBJ1-2 | TRBV29-1 | once
CATSSRLAGRNEQFF | TGTGCCACCAGCAGTCGACTAGCGGGGAGAAATGAGCAGTTCTTC | TRBD2 | TRBJ2-1 | TRBV15 | .
CASTGFNTGELFF | TGTGCCAGCACAGGGTTCAACACCGGGGAGCTGTTTTTT | . | TRBJ2-2 | TRBV7-2 | few
CASSLALLETQYF | TGTGCCAGCAGCTTAGCGTTGTTAGAGACCCAGTACTTC | . | TRBJ2-5 | TRBV7-2 | .
CASSQPGQGAEEQYF | TGCGCCAGCAGCCAACCGGGACAGGGGGCGGAAGAGCAGTACTTC | TRBD1 | TRBJ2-7 | TRBV4-3 | .
CASSLDRVYGYTF | TGTGCCAGCAGCTTAGACAGAGTCTATGGCTACACCTTC | . | TRBJ1-2 | TRBV7-2 | .
CSVADRGHEGYTF | TGCAGCGTGGCGGACAGGGGCCATGAAGGCTACACCTTC | TRBD1 | TRBJ1-2 | TRBV29-1 | .
CASSPSSAGMGADTQYF | TGTGCCAGCAGCCCGTCTTCAGCAGGGATGGGGGCAGATACGCAGTATTTT | . | TRBJ2-3 | TRBV7-9 | .
CASSRHRAPDTQYF | TGTGCCAGCAGTCGCCACAGGGCCCCAGATACGCAGTATTTT | . | TRBJ2-3 | TRBV7-2 | few
CASSSGYREGNEQFF | TGCGCCAGCAGCTCCGGATACAGGGAAGGGAATGAGCAGTTCTTC | . | TRBJ2-1 | TRBV5-1 | .
CSVEAQGRVGLATDTQYF | TGCAGCGTTGAGGCACAGGGAAGGGTGGGGTTGGCCACAGATACGCAGTATTTT | . | TRBJ2-3 | TRBV29-1 | .
CSVAPRAKNIQYF | TGCAGCGTTGCTCCAAGGGCCAAAAACATTCAGTACTTC | . | TRBJ2-4 | TRBV29-1 | few
CASSTRTAYEQYF | TGTGCCAGCAGTACTCGGACAGCCTACGAGCAGTACTTC | . | TRBJ2-7 | TRBV2 | .
CAWSAPKTGGTDTQYF | TGTGCCTGGAGCGCGCCTAAGACGGGGGGCACAGATACGCAGTATTTT | . | TRBJ2-3 | TRBV30 | few
CASSKTLSGQNEKLFF | TGCGCCAGCAGCAAGACACTCTCGGGGCAAAATGAAAAACTGTTTTTT | . | TRBJ1-4 | TRBV4-3 | .
CASSPKTAYNSPLHF | TGTGCCAGCTCACCAAAGACAGCTTATAATTCACCCCTCCACTTT | . | TRBJ1-6 | TRBV18 | .
CASSPRGVSSYEQYF | TGTGCCAGCAGCCCAAGGGGAGTCTCCTCCTACGAGCAGTACTTC | . | TRBJ2-7 | TRBV9 | .
CASSSRTSGLTYNEQFF | TGCGCCAGCAGCTCCCGGACTAGCGGGCTAACCTACAATGAGCAGTTCTTC | TRBD2 | TRBJ2-1 | TRBV5-1 | .
CSARGEGAQYF | TGCAGTGCTAGAGGCGAGGGGGCGCAGTATTTT | . | TRBJ2-3 | TRBV20-1 | .
CASSLTSGSTDTQYF | TGTGCCAGCAGCCTTACTAGCGGGAGCACAGATACGCAGTATTTT | TRBD2 | TRBJ2-3 | TRBV7-2 | few
CASSVSGTHNSPLHF | TGTGCCAGCTCTGTGTCCGGGACACATAATTCACCCCTCCACTTT | . | TRBJ1-6 | TRBV19 | .
CASSDGGYSGEQYF | TGTGCCAGCAGTGATGGTGGGTATTCGGGCGAGCAGTACTTC | . | TRBJ2-7 | TRBV25-1 | .
CAWSVDETQYF | TGTGCCTGGAGTGTTGATGAGACCCAGTACTTC | . | TRBJ2-5 | TRBV30 | .
CASSLDWASGNEQFF | TGTGCCAGCAGCTTAGATTGGGCTAGTGGCAATGAGCAGTTCTTC | . | TRBJ2-1 | TRBV7-2 | .
CASSSYRGGGSYGYTF | TGTGCCAGCAGCTCTTACAGGGGAGGAGGAAGCTATGGCTACACCTTC | TRBD1 | TRBJ1-2 | TRBV7-2 | few
CSVTNFARATYNEQFF | TGCAGCGTTACAAATTTCGCCCGCGCGACCTACAATGAGCAGTTCTTC | . | TRBJ2-1 | TRBV29-1 | many
CSVGSSERTDTQYF | TGCAGCGTCGGCTCTAGCGAGCGCACAGATACGCAGTATTTT | . | TRBJ2-3 | TRBV29-1 | .
CASSDGTGSYEQYF | TGTGCCAGCAGTGACGGCACAGGGTCCTACGAGCAGTACTTC | . | TRBJ2-7 | TRBV2 | .